The source of this T cell receptor beta chain is a study of shared clonotypes between healthy human individuals. Overall study: Every donor yielded three CD4 naive, three CD4 memory, two CD8 naive and one CD8 memory plate. General observations from the study: Relative to memory subsets, naive subsets generally showed larger estimated richness. Shared clonotypes across all four donors exceeded non-shared ones in generation probability.

Comment on this clone: Its antigen is not identified.

In germline, CDR1 is SNHLY, CDR2 FYNNEI. The V end was cut by 0 bases, the J end by 7 bases, with 15 bases between. This CDR3 has 16 residues. Produced via immunoSEQ multiplex PCR; TCRdb's table is partial and in-frame only. The sample lists around 940,000 clones; 76% were seen once. V usage is TRBV2 and J usage is TRBJ1-4, with D maybe TRBD1 (5 bases). Source material: memory CD4+ T cells sorted from blood. Subset described: CD45RA-negative fraction. The sequence derives from a man aged 18 to 35 in good health. The CDR3 reads CASSEAPVGESEKLFF. CDR3 DNA sequence: TGTGCCAGCAGTGAAGCGCCGGTGGGGGAGAGTGAAAAACTGTTTTTT.